What follows are 10 T cell receptor beta chains derived from one specimen sequenced in a study of beta chain features in type 1 diabetes. Sequencing targeted expressed TCRB transcripts, as all isolated RNA had been reverse transcribed. Only in-frame clones appear in the TCRdb table, and some are missing; sequencing was by immunoSEQ multiplex PCR. The table has over 500,000 clones, 15% seen once. Sequenced sample: naive CD4+ T cells from blood. The source is a man aged 18-30 years in good health.

This clone was seen a few times. The chain has TRBV5-4 and TRBJ2-3; the D call may be TRBD1 or TRBD2 (6 bases each). The CDR3 sequence is 16 residues long. CDR1 SGHNT and CDR2 YYREEE come from the germline V gene (reference sequence). The V end was cut by 1 base, the J end by 1 base, with 13 bases between. The CDR3 bases are TGTGCCAGCAGCTTGTACGGGGGCCCTGGCACAGATACGCAGTATTTT. Translation: CASSLYGGPGTDTQYF. Complete variable domain (other parts from reference TRBV5-4 and TRBJ2-3): ETGVTQSPTHLIKTRGQQVTLRCSSQSGHNTVSWYQQALGQGPQFIFQYYREEENGRGNFPPRFSGLQFPNYSSELNVNALELDDSALYLCASSLYGGPGTDTQYFGPGTRLTVL.

The J gene is TRBJ2-3, the V gene TRBV11-2; D may correspond to TRBD1 or TRBD2 (6 bases each). The CDR3 length is 13 residues. Trimming left V 1 base short and J 7 bases short, with 9 bases between. Germline-derived CDR1 and CDR2 are SGHAT and FQNNGV. CDR3 in amino acids: CASSLGGGNTQYF. CDR3 coding DNA: TGTGCCAGCAGCTTAGGAGGGGGGAATACGCAGTATTTT.

The genes are TRBV5-4 and TRBJ2-7, with 10 bases identical to TRBD2. CDR3 size: 15 residues. V trimming: 1 base; J trimming: 2 bases; junction bases outside the gene matches: 3. Per germline, CDR1 SGHNT and CDR2 YYREEE (reference sequence). CDR3 region: CASSLRSGRAYEQYF. As DNA, the CDR3 is TGTGCCAGCAGCTTGAGGAGCGGGAGGGCCTACGAGCAGTACTTC.

DNA of the CDR3: TGTGCCAGCAGTCGGACCGTCTACGAGCAGTACTTC. This encodes CASSRTVYEQYF. The chain recombines TRBV9 with TRBJ2-7; D is uncertain. This CDR3 is 12 amino acids long. V lost 5 bases and J lost 3, with 9 bases in between. Germline V gene lookup returns CDR1 SGDLS and CDR2 YYNGEE. The whole variable domain, filled in from reference TRBV9 and TRBJ2-7, reads DSGVTQTPKHLITATGQRVTLRCSPRSGDLSVYWYQQSLDQGLQFLIQYYNGEERAKGNILERFSAQQFPDLHSELNLSSLELGDSALYFCASSRTVYEQYFGPGTRLTVT.

This clone has just a few counts. V usage is TRBV6-5 and J usage is TRBJ1-1; 8 nucleotides align to TRBD1. The CDR3 has 15 residues. V shed 6 bases, J shed 3 bases, and the junction held 9 bases outside the gene matches. Germline CDR1 is MNHEY and CDR2 is SVGAGI. The CDR3 is CASSFRGLEDTEAFF. CDR3 coding DNA: TGTGCCAGCAGCTTCAGGGGGCTCGAGGACACTGAAGCTTTCTTT.

On this clone: Other DNA sequences within the sample encode an identical CDR3. V and J are TRBV18 and TRBJ2-5, with TRBD1 matching over 7 bases. This CDR3 region has 13 residues. From germline, CDR1 is KGHSH and CDR2 LQKENI. The junction had 1 base not matched to a gene; V was cut back by 4 bases and J by 2 bases. As DNA, the CDR3 is TGTGCCAGCTCACAGGGACAGCAAGAGACCCAGTACTTC. Its protein is CASSQGQQETQYF.

This clone was found a few times. The V call is TRBV7-7, the J call TRBJ2-3, with D uncertain. The V end lost 5 bases, the J end lost 0 bases, and 12 bases lay between the germline ends. The CDR3 spans 15 residues. Germline V CDR1 and CDR2: SSHAT, FNYEAQ (reference sequence). CDR3 in amino acids: CASSRTAASTDTQYF. The DNA of the CDR3 is TGTGCCAGCAGCAGAACAGCAGCTAGCACAGATACGCAGTATTTT.

The chain uses TRBV12-5 and TRBJ2-3; 8 bases align to TRBD1. Germline CDR1 is LGHNT and CDR2 is FRNRAP. Trimming removed 8 bases from V and 2 bases from J; junction bases left unmatched: 9. This CDR3 contains 15 residues. The CDR3, as DNA: TGTGCTAGTACTCCGGGACAGGTTATCACAGATACGCAGTATTTT. Translation gives CASTPGQVITDTQYF.

CDR3 region: CASSLAPGTRGRVGYTF. CDR3 in DNA: TGCGCCAGCAGCTTGGCCCCCGGGACACGGGGCCGGGTTGGCTACACCTTC. The chain uses TRBV5-1 and TRBJ1-2; possibly TRBD1 for D (6 bases). V was shortened by 0 bases and J by 7 bases, with 22 bases between the two germline ends. From germline, CDR1 is SGHRS and CDR2 YFSETQ. This CDR3 spans 17 amino acids.

This clone has a handful of counts. The chain has TRBV5-6 and TRBJ1-2; 7 bases are shared with TRBD1. The V and J ends lost 5 bases and 4 bases, in that order; junction bases with no gene match: 8. This CDR3 has 14 amino acids. Germline V gene sequence: CDR1 SGHDT, CDR2 YYEEEE. CDR3 in amino acids: CASRYRDRIYGYTF. The CDR3 DNA is TGTGCCAGCAGGTACCGGGACAGAATCTATGGCTACACCTTC.